Listed below are T cell receptor beta chains from one sample, sequenced in a study of a mutant IDH1 vaccine in newly diagnosed glioma. The repertoire was sequenced with immunoSEQ multiplex PCR; TCRdb's copy has only in-frame clones and lacks some. This table holds 40,000 to 50,000 clones, around 78% found once. No antigen is known for these receptors. This specimen consisted of PBMCs, obtained from a glioma patient whose treatment included an IDH1 peptide vaccine. These receptors were taken from a woman between 35 and 50 years old with glioma. Some clones in this sample may be carry-over from other donors' samples. Both conserved end residues are part of each CDR3. The D gene is left open where the match is weak. Size values are once, few and many counts, or a class for expanded clones, and some rows have none.

abundance,v_gene,j_gene,d_gene,CDR3aa,CDR3nt
.,TRBV29-1,TRBJ1-1,TRBD1,CSGDRMMNTEAFF,TGCAGCGGGGACAGGATGATGAACACTGAAGCTTTCTTT
once,TRBV7-2,TRBJ1-5,.,CASSFSRDQPQHF,TGTGCCAGCAGCTTCTCTCGGGACCAGCCCCAGCATTTT
.,TRBV4-3,TRBJ2-7,TRBD2,CASSLVAGAGYEQYF,TGCGCCAGCAGCCTTGTAGCGGGAGCTGGGTACGAGCAGTACTTC
.,TRBV4-1,TRBJ1-5,.,CARIRGALVQPQHF,TGCGCCAGAATCCGCGGGGCCCTAGTCCAGCCCCAGCATTTT
.,TRBV9,TRBJ2-1,TRBD1,CASSGIPGGEQFF,TGTGCCAGCAGCGGGATCCCAGGGGGTGAGCAGTTCTTC
.,TRBV6-6,TRBJ2-1,.,CASSPHLDGERQFF,TGTGCCAGCAGTCCACACCTCGACGGAGAGAGGCAGTTCTTC
once,TRBV21-1,TRBJ1-1,.,CASSRTGGRPGAFF,TGTGCCAGCAGCAGGACAGGGGGCCGTCCCGGAGCTTTCTTT
.,TRBV6-5,TRBJ1-1,.,CASIQGGGGTEAFF,TGTGCCAGCATACAGGGCGGAGGCGGCACTGAAGCTTTCTTT
.,TRBV7-2,TRBJ1-4,.,CASSRDSTFNEKLFF,TGTGCCAGCAGCCGCGACAGCACCTTTAATGAAAAACTGTTTTTT
.,TRBV14,TRBJ2-1,.,CASSPGGGEQFF,TGTGCCAGCAGCCCCGGAGGGGGTGAGCAGTTCTTC
.,TRBV6-5,TRBJ2-7,.,CASSPDRRSYEQYF,TGTGCCAGCAGTCCCGACAGGAGATCCTACGAGCAGTACTTC
.,TRBV6-5,TRBJ2-7,TRBD1,CASSLTGGYPYEQYF,TGTGCCAGCAGCCTTACAGGGGGCTACCCCTACGAGCAGTACTTC
.,TRBV6-1,TRBJ1-5,.,CASSVSGQNNQPQHF,TGTGCCAGCAGTGTCAGCGGACAGAATAATCAGCCCCAGCATTTT
.,TRBV9,TRBJ2-1,TRBD2,CASSRFSGRGHNEQFF,TGTGCCAGCAGTCGGTTTAGCGGGAGGGGGCACAATGAGCAGTTCTTC
.,TRBV2,TRBJ2-3,TRBD2,CASSTGTSRDTQYF,TGTGCCAGCAGTACCGGGACTAGCAGAGATACGCAGTATTTT
few,TRBV6-6,TRBJ2-5,TRBD1,CASSYGTAAVGETQYF,TGTGCCAGCAGTTACGGGACAGCCGCGGTGGGGGAGACCCAGTACTTC
once,TRBV7-2,TRBJ2-1,TRBD2,CASSSRRGGHYNEQFF,TGTGCCAGCAGCTCTCGGCGGGGGGGCCACTACAATGAGCAGTTCTTC
.,TRBV6-6,TRBJ1-5,.,CASGPGPNQPQHF,TGTGCCAGCGGACCCGGCCCTAATCAGCCCCAGCATTTT
.,TRBV29-1,TRBJ2-2,.,CSGSGAEGGGELFF,TGCAGCGGTAGCGGAGCTGAGGGTGGCGGGGAGCTGTTTTTT
once,TRBV9,TRBJ1-1,.,CASSLGQNTEAFF,TGTGCCAGCAGCTTAGGACAGAACACTGAAGCTTTCTTT
.,TRBV5-1,TRBJ1-2,TRBD1,CASSLTGGGYGYTF,TGCGCCAGCAGCTTGACAGGGGGTGGCTATGGCTACACCTTC
.,TRBV7-4,TRBJ1-2,.,CASSPRTDYGYTF,TGTGCCAGCAGCCCGAGGACAGACTATGGCTACACCTTC
many,TRBV5-1,TRBJ2-1,TRBD1,CASSLEGAPYSEQFF,TGCGCCAGCAGCTTGGAGGGGGCGCCGTATAGTGAGCAGTTCTTC
once,TRBV7-2,TRBJ1-2,.,CASSLGGANYGYTF,TGTGCCAGCAGCTTGGGCGGAGCTAACTATGGCTACACCTTC
.,TRBV9,TRBJ1-1,TRBD1,CASSVNTGGTEAFF,TGTGCCAGCAGCGTGAACACAGGGGGCACTGAAGCTTTCTTT
.,TRBV14,TRBJ1-2,.,CASSQEPLAGLRSGYTF,TGTGCCAGCAGCCAAGAACCCTTAGCAGGGTTGAGGAGTGGCTACACCTTC
.,TRBV7-9,TRBJ1-1,TRBD1,CASSFGQANTEAFF,TGTGCCAGCAGCTTCGGACAGGCGAACACTGAAGCTTTCTTT
.,TRBV28,TRBJ2-5,.,CASSSGSGGGRETQYF,TGTGCCAGCAGCTCCGGTTCAGGGGGGGGCCGAGAGACCCAGTACTTC
.,TRBV4-1,TRBJ2-1,TRBD2,CASSQEPLAGGYEQFF,TGCGCCAGCAGCCAAGAACCACTAGCGGGGGGCTATGAGCAGTTCTTC
.,TRBV9,TRBJ2-7,.,CASSVGEGAPGLNVEQYF,TGTGCCAGCAGCGTAGGGGAGGGGGCTCCGGGACTAAACGTCGAGCAGTACTTC
.,TRBV6-6,TRBJ2-5,.,CASSYSGTPFGETQYF,TGTGCCAGCAGTTACTCCGGGACCCCCTTTGGGGAGACCCAGTACTTC